Each of the 3 T cell receptor beta chains below was sequenced from the same sample in a study of OX40 agonist ivuxolimab in advanced cancers. Profiled with immunoSEQ multiplex PCR; TCRdb holds only in-frame clones, not every one. Of around 48,000 clones listed, approximately 85% are singletons. This specimen consisted of CD4+ or CD8+ T cells sorted from blood, obtained in a trial of the OX40 agonist ivuxolimab. Every receptor here comes from an adult with an advanced solid tumor such as melanoma, head and neck, liver or kidney cancer.

CDR3 sequence reads: CSVATGKIDEQFF. The CDR3 nucleotides are TGCAGCGTTGCGACAGGGAAGATCGATGAGCAGTTCTTC. The chain uses TRBV29-1 and TRBJ2-1; 7 nucleotides align to TRBD1. V trimming: 4 bases; J trimming: 8 bases; junction bases outside the gene matches: 8. Germline CDR1 is SQVTM and CDR2 is ANQGSEA. The CDR3 extends over 13 amino acids.

The V and J genes are TRBV6-1 and TRBJ2-7, with TRBD2 as a possible D gene (5 bases). This CDR3 is 14 amino acids long. The V gene's germline CDR1 is MNHNS and CDR2 SASEGT. Trimming pared 7 bases from V and 7 bases from J, leaving 20 bases between. CDR3 protein: CASTLEAWTGEQYF. The DNA for the CDR3 is TGTGCCAGCACCCTGGAAGCTTGGACGGGGGAGCAGTACTTC.

The chain combines TRBV7-8 with TRBJ2-3; 8 bases are a match to TRBD2. Germline-derived CDR1 and CDR2 are SGHVS and FQNEAQ. The J segment lost 4 bases and the V segment lost 5 bases, leaving 8 bases of the junction unmatched. CDR3 length: 15 residues. In nucleotides, the CDR3 is TGTGCCAGCAGCCAATTAGCGGGGCGGGCAGATACGCAGTATTTT. Amino acid sequence: CASSQLAGRADTQYF.